The 4 T cell receptor beta chains reported below all come from one sample, sequenced in a study of blood T cell repertoires in COVID-19. The method was immunoSEQ multiplex PCR; TCRdb's version includes in-frame clones alone and lacks a portion of them. The data show 150,000 to 200,000 clones, roughly 77% seen once. Sample: PBMCs or T cells enriched from blood (not recorded which). Receptors originate from a woman aged 45-59 years with acute COVID-19.

This clone was found many times. CDR3 nucleotide sequence: TGCGCCAGCAGCGTTGGGACAGTACCTAACTATGGCTACACCTTC. This codes for CASSVGTVPNYGYTF. The chain links TRBV5-1 to TRBJ1-2; 7 nucleotides align to TRBD1. CDR1 and CDR2 (germline): SGHRS, YFSETQ. After removal of 4 bases from V and 0 bases from J, the junction contained 6 bases not matched to a gene. The CDR3 has 15 residues.

The genes are TRBV21-1 and TRBJ1-2; the DNA was not compared with TRBD1, the D call given in the table. TRBV21-1 is an annotated pseudogene. CDR3 length: 13 residues. The CDR3 here is CASSRKQGVGYTF. The DNA for the CDR3 is TGTGCCAGCAGCAGGAAACAGGGAGTAGGCTACACCTTC.

This clone has only a few counts. The CDR3: CASSEHLTTNEKLFF. DNA of the CDR3: TGCGCCAGCAGCGAACACCTGACAACTAATGAAAAACTGTTTTTT. The V and J genes are TRBV4-1 and TRBJ1-4; no clear D gene. Germline-derived CDR1 and CDR2 are MGHRA and YSYEKL. V was trimmed by 5 bases and J by 0 bases, leaving 10 bases between them. This CDR3 has 15 residues.

This clone was observed a handful of times. The chain joins TRBV5-1 to TRBJ2-1, with TRBD2 identical over 11 bases. The germline CDR1 and CDR2 sequences are SGHRS and YFSETQ. CDR3 length equals 17 residues. The J segment lost 3 bases and the V segment lost 2 bases, leaving 7 bases of the junction unmatched. The CDR3 DNA is TGCGCCAGCAGCTTTCCGACTAGCGGGGAGTTCTACAATGAGCAGTTCTTC. It translates to CASSFPTSGEFYNEQFF.